Here is one T cell receptor (beta chain) with its context. Assay: immunoSEQ multiplex PCR; the TCRdb copy retains only in-frame clones and omits some. The table has 190,000 or so clones, 65% to 85% seen once. The germline V gene encodes CDR1 MNHEY and CDR2 SVGAGI. V gave up 9 bases and J gave up 14 bases; unmatched junction bases: 12. The CDR3 runs to 14 residues. This entry comes from a study of cytomegalovirus exposure and HLA in healthy donors. The receptor's source is a woman under 30 in good health and CMV-seropositive. The sequencing input was PBMCs. The chain employs TRBV6-5 and TRBJ1-6; TRBD1 matches 11 bases. CDR3 region: CASDPGTGGLALHF. DNA of the CDR3: TGTGCCAGTGACCCCGGGACAGGGGGATTAGCCCTCCACTTT.